The 19 T cell receptor beta chains presented below share a single source sample, sequenced in a study of cytomegalovirus exposure and HLA in healthy donors (dated 2017 in TCRdb). Libraries were built with the immunoSEQ multiplex PCR assay. For the multiplex PCR, a mixture combining 60 forward primers for TCR Vbeta segments and 13 reverse primers for TCR Jbeta segments was used. As stored in TCRdb, this immuneACCESS dataset retains in-frame rearrangements with V and J assigned. A fraction of the clones does not appear; measured against another copy, unresolved V genes explain less than half of the discrepancy, and the remainder lacks a known reason. For this sample there are about 210,000 clones; approximately 80% appear just once. Jointly, the top ten make up approximately 2.8% of the sample. Sample: PBMCs. All receptors derive from a man between 25 and 39 years old in good health and CMV-seronegative.

Details on this clone: The same CDR3 arises from other DNA sequences in this sample as well. The chain recombines TRBV9 with TRBJ2-3; D unresolved. The CDR3 sequence is 12 residues long. CDR1 SGDLS and CDR2 YYNGEE come from the germline V gene. V lost 0 bases to trimming and J lost 6 bases, with 5 bases between them. The DNA of the CDR3 is TGTGCCAGCAGCGTAGTCGGGGATACGCAGTATTTT. Translation gives CASSVVGDTQYF.

This clone was seen more than once but under ten times. This rearrangement joins TRBV27 to TRBJ1-5; 8 positions match TRBD1. CDR3 size: 15 residues. With V trimmed by 6 bases and J by 4 bases, 8 bases remained unmatched. CDR1 and CDR2 (germline): MNHEY, SMNVEV (reference sequence). The CDR3 region is CASSLTGAWNQPQHF. The CDR3 DNA sequence: TGTGCCAGCAGCCTGACAGGGGCATGGAATCAGCCCCAGCATTTT.

V is TRBV5-1 and J is TRBJ2-1; D remains ambiguous. This CDR3 is built from 14 residues. Germline CDR1 SGHRS, CDR2 YFSETQ. Trimming took 4 bases from V and 3 from J, leaving 11 bases between them. The CDR3: CASSLRDFYNEQFF. The DNA for the CDR3 is TGCGCCAGCAGCCTCAGAGACTTCTACAATGAGCAGTTCTTC. Complete variable domain (other parts from reference TRBV5-1 and TRBJ2-1): KAGVTQTPRYLIKTRGQQVTLSCSPISGHRSVSWYQQTPGQGLQFLFEYFSETQRNKGNFPGRFSGRQFSNSRSEMNVSTLELGDSALYLCASSLRDFYNEQFFGPGTRLTVL.

The chain recombines TRBV18 with TRBJ2-7; 8 bases are a match to TRBD1. The germline V gene encodes CDR1 KGHSH and CDR2 LQKENI. The J segment lost 1 base and the V segment lost 6 bases, leaving 2 bases of the junction unmatched. The CDR3 loop spans 13 amino acids. CDR3 DNA sequence: TGTGCCAGCTCCCGGACAGGGTCCTACGAGCAGTACTTC. It is translated as CASSRTGSYEQYF.

Turning to this clone: Within the sample, other DNA sequences also encode this same CDR3. V and J are TRBV9 and TRBJ1-3; no firm D call. The CDR3 is 14 residues long. CDR1 SGDLS and CDR2 YYNGEE come from the germline V gene. Trimming stripped 0 bases from V and 1 base from J, with 5 bases between. CDR3 region: CASSVAGSGNTIYF. CDR3 coding DNA: TGTGCCAGCAGCGTAGCGGGATCTGGAAACACCATATATTTT.

The chain uses TRBV5-6 and TRBJ2-7; D gene unclear. V was pared by 1 base and J by 5 bases, with 13 bases between. Germline V CDR1 and CDR2: SGHDT, YYEEEE. The CDR3 loop spans 14 amino acids. The CDR3: CASSLSVRWDEQYF. The CDR3 region has the DNA TGTGCCAGCAGCTTGTCGGTCAGGTGGGACGAGCAGTACTTC.

With regard to this clone: One end of the junction does not line up with germline, which may come from a read error. The chain employs TRBV2 and TRBJ2-6, with D perhaps TRBD1 (6 bases). Germline-derived CDR1 and CDR2 are SNHLY and FYNNEI. CDR3 length equals 15 residues. In nucleotides, the CDR3 is TGTGCCAGCAGTAAAAACAGGGCTGGGGCCAGCGTCCTGACTTTC. The encoded protein is CASSKNRAGASVLTF.

The gene calls are TRBV2 and TRBJ2-7; 9 bases map to TRBD1. CDR1 and CDR2 (germline): SNHLY, FYNNEI. There are 14 residues in the CDR3. V was clipped by 8 bases and J by 2 bases; unmatched bases: 7. CDR3 sequence reads: CASPKQGATYEQYF. The DNA of the CDR3 is TGTGCCAGCCCTAAACAGGGGGCAACCTACGAGCAGTACTTC.

The V and J genes are TRBV27 and TRBJ1-4; a weak D match, TRBD1 (6 bases). Looked up from germline, CDR1 is MNHEY and CDR2 is SMNVEV (reference sequence). The V end was cut by 6 bases, the J end by 7 bases, with 21 bases between. The CDR3 extends over 16 amino acids. DNA of the CDR3: TGTGCCAGCAGCCGCCGACAGGCCGGCAAAACTGAAAAACTGTTTTTT. This codes for CASSRRQAGKTEKLFF.

This clone showed up just once. This chain links TRBV4-3 with TRBJ2-3; 8 bases map to TRBD2. This CDR3 is built from 15 residues. Looked up from germline, CDR1 is LGHNA and CDR2 is YSLEER. V gave up 5 bases and J gave up 3 bases; unmatched junction bases: 7. CDR3 nucleotide sequence: TGCGCCAGCAGCTTCCGTCCGGGGGGGACAGATACGCAGTATTTT. Translated: CASSFRPGGTDTQYF.

The sample holds a few counts of this clone. Here the CDR3 reads CASSPAVGRGTEAFF. The DNA for the CDR3 is TGCGCCAGCAGCCCGGCCGTAGGGAGAGGCACTGAAGCTTTCTTT. The chain is built from TRBV4-3 and TRBJ1-1; D unresolved. Trimming removed 4 bases at V and 4 bases at J, with 16 bases between. The germline V gene has CDR1 LGHNA and CDR2 YSLEER. This CDR3 has 15 residues.

This chain joins TRBV5-4 and TRBJ2-7, with 9 bases aligning to TRBD1. The CDR3 loop spans 13 amino acids. The V gene end was trimmed by 5 bases and the J gene end by 7 bases; junction bases not matched to a gene: 7. Germline loops: CDR1 SGHNT, CDR2 YYREEE (reference sequence). CDR3 bases: TGTGCCAGCAGTCGGGACAGGGCGGGAGAGCAGTACTTC. Translation: CASSRDRAGEQYF.

This clone has only one observation. The CDR3 region has the DNA TGCGCCAGCAGCCAAGAAGGACAGTACGAGCAGTACTTC. It yields the protein CASSQEGQYEQYF. The chain uses TRBV4-1 and TRBJ2-5, with TRBD1 as a possible D gene (6 bases). Judging by the DNA end, TRBJ2-7 fits better; the J call may be wrong. The CDR3 runs 13 residues. CDR1 MGHRA and CDR2 YSYEKL come from the germline V gene.

The chain combines TRBV29-1 with TRBJ1-1; TRBD1 matches 9 bases. J was trimmed by 5 bases and V by 7 bases; bases with no gene match: 11. This CDR3 is 14 amino acids long. The germline V gene encodes CDR1 SQVTM and CDR2 ANQGSEA. In nucleotides, the CDR3 is TGCAGCGCCATTCCGGGACAGGGTTTTACTGAAGCTTTCTTT. This sequence encodes CSAIPGQGFTEAFF.

This rearrangement joins TRBV13 to TRBJ1-4; 9 positions match TRBD1. There are 15 residues in the CDR3. The trim removed 10 bases at V and 5 bases at J, leaving 11 bases unmatched. CDR1 and CDR2 (germline): PRHDT, FYEKMQ (reference sequence). The CDR3 protein is CATTMRTGANEKLFF. The CDR3 coding sequence is TGTGCCACCACAATGAGGACAGGGGCGAATGAAAAACTGTTTTTT.

The rearrangement links TRBV29-1 to TRBJ2-7; D is perhaps TRBD2 (6 bases). The ends were cut back, 3 bases at V and 0 bases at J, with 18 bases in the middle. Germline V gene sequence: CDR1 SQVTM, CDR2 ANQGSEA. This CDR3 comprises 16 residues. CDR3 bases: TGCAGCGTTGACGGTAGGGACTCTGGGAACTCCTACGAGCAGTACTTC. Protein product: CSVDGRDSGNSYEQYF.

This clone was recorded a few times. The J gene is TRBJ2-3, the V gene TRBV6-1; TRBD2 matches 10 bases. With V trimmed by 4 bases and J by 0 bases, 10 bases remained unmatched. CDR3 length: 18 residues. Germline values: CDR1 MNHNS, CDR2 SASEGT. The CDR3 sequence is CASSALAGVRPSTDTQYF. The CDR3 bases are TGTGCCAGCAGTGCCCTAGCGGGGGTCCGACCTAGCACAGATACGCAGTATTTT.

The V gene is TRBV6-6, the J gene TRBJ2-2; maybe TRBD2 (5 bases). The CDR3 runs to 16 residues. From germline, CDR1 is MNHNY and CDR2 SVGAGI (reference sequence). The V end was cut by 7 bases, the J end by 2 bases, with 17 bases between. The CDR3 protein is CASTPRAGANTGELFF. The CDR3 DNA is TGTGCCAGCACCCCGAGGGCAGGTGCAAACACCGGGGAGCTGTTTTTT.

The chain joins TRBV28 to TRBJ2-7; 11 bases fit TRBD2. Per germline, CDR1 MDHEN and CDR2 SYDVKM. This CDR3 has 15 amino acids. The V and J ends lost 7 bases and 1 base, in that order; junction bases with no gene match: 6. CDR3 region: CASINSGGGSYEQYF. As DNA, the CDR3 is TGTGCCAGCATCAATAGCGGGGGGGGTTCCTACGAGCAGTACTTC.